The present entry profiles one T cell receptor (beta chain) with its context. Data came from immunoSEQ multiplex PCR; TCRdb stores just in-frame clones and leaves some out. Of 90,000 or so clones in the sample, approximately 90% were seen once. These data originate in a study of blood T cell repertoires in COVID-19. Between the trimmed V and J ends, which lost 3 bases and 0 bases, there was a span of 6 bases. Germline-derived CDR1 and CDR2 are GTSNPN and SVGIG (reference sequence). The CDR3 covers 14 residues. V gene TRBV30 combines with J gene TRBJ1-6; D call uncertain. Sequencing was performed on peripheral blood. This TCR was sampled from a man aged 55 to 70 with acute or convalescent COVID-19. CDR3 residues: CAWRVSSYNSPLHF. For the CDR3, the DNA is TGTGCCTGGAGAGTGAGCTCCTATAATTCACCCCTCCACTTT.